This T cell receptor beta chain was observed in a study of CD8+ T cells in alopecia areata. Details on this clone: What it binds is not known.

RNA was extracted and reverse transcribed into cDNA as the sequencing template. Sequencing was performed with immunoSEQ multiplex PCR; in TCRdb, only in-frame clones are kept and a portion is missing. In the table there are about 200,000 clones, more than 55% of which are singletons. The CDR3 is 16 residues long. CDR1 and CDR2 (germline): SEHNR, FQNEAQ (reference sequence). The V end was cut by 3 bases, the J end by 4 bases, with 17 bases between. Findings and caveats of the study: Researchers report lesional scalp, most notably alopecia totalis/universalis, outstripped normal scalp in clonality.

This chain links TRBV7-9 with TRBJ2-3; no clear D gene. This clonotype was obtained from a human donor in good health. The sequencing input was CD8+ T cells sorted from blood. For the CDR3, the DNA is TGTGCCAGCAGCTTTGGATCTGTTCCGACGGCAGATACGCAGTATTTT. This gives the protein CASSFGSVPTADTQYF.